This TCR beta chain was retrieved from a study of T cells in Graves' hyperthyroidism and ophthalmopathy. There were TCR beta CDR3 regions amplified from RNA transcripts. Using the HTBI primer set, a first-round RT-PCR was run on the TCR CDR3. One entry per CDR3 protein results from TCRdb running MiXCR on the multiplex PCR reads. The data contain around 350,000 distinct CDR3 sequences, about 19% of them singletons. The CDR3 has 15 amino acids. CDR1 LNHDA and CDR2 SQIVND come from the germline V gene (reference sequence). The V end was cut by 3 bases, the J end by 6 bases, with 18 bases between. This clonotype was observed at least ten times.

The clonotype was recovered from a young woman with Graves' hyperthyroidism. The sequencing sample was made of blood. V is TRBV19 and J is TRBJ2-7, with D uncertain. The chain's CDR3 is CASSMARTTHGEQYF. The CDR3 region has the DNA TGTGCCAGTAGTATGGCCAGGACCACACATGGCGAGCAGTACTTC.